This T cell receptor beta chain was profiled in a study of blood T cell repertoires in COVID-19. Background on the study: The United States, Italy and Spain provided the acute and convalescent COVID-19 samples.

Assay used: immunoSEQ multiplex PCR; TCRdb lists only in-frame clones, some missing. The table lists about 250,000 clones, roughly 87% of them singletons. The CDR3 is 13 residues long. Looked up from germline, CDR1 is KGHSH and CDR2 is LQKENI. V shed 3 bases and J shed 5 bases, with 8 bases lying between them. This receptor was identified in a man aged 18 to 29 with active or convalescent COVID-19. This chain links TRBV18 with TRBJ1-5; D uncertain. Material: peripheral blood. The CDR3 nucleotides are TGTGCCAGCTCACCGGGCAGTCATCAGCCCCAGCATTTT. It translates to CASSPGSHQPQHF. Drawing the rest from reference TRBV18 and TRBJ1-5, the complete variable domain is NAGVMQNPRHLVRRRGQEARLRCSPMKGHSHVYWYRQLPEEGLKFMVYLQKENIIDESGMPKERFSAEFPKEGPSILRIQQVVRGDSAAYFCASSPGSHQPQHFGDGTRLSIL.